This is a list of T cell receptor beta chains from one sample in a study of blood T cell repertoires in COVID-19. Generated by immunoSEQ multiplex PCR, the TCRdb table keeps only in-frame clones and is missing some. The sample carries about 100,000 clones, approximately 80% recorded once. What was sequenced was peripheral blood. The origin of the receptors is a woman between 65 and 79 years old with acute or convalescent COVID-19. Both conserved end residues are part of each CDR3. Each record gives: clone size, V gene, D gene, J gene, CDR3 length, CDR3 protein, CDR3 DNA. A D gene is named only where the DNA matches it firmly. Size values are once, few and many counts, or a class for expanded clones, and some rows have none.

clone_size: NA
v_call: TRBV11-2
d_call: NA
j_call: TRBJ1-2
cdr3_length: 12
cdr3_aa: CASSLSGGGYTF
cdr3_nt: TGTGCCAGCAGCTTGTCCGGCGGGGGCTACACCTTC

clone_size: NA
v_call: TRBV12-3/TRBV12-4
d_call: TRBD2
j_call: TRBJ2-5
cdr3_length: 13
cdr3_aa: CASRRGNQETQYF
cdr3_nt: TGTGCCTCCAGGCGGGGGAACCAAGAGACCCAGTACTTC

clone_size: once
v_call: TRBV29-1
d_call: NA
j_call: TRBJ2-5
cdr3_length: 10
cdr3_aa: CSVDGETQYF
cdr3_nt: TGCAGCGTTGACGGAGAGACCCAGTACTTC

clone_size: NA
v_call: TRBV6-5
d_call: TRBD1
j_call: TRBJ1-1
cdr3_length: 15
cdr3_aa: CASTLDQGGYTEAFF
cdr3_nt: TGTGCCAGCACCCTCGACCAGGGGGGTTATACTGAAGCTTTCTTT

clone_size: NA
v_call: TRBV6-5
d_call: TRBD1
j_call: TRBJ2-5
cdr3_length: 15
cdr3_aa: CASSYSTGGRETQYF
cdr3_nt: TGTGCCAGCAGTTACTCGACAGGGGGTCGAGAGACCCAGTACTTC

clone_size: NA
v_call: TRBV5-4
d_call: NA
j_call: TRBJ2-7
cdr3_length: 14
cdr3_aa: CASSLGHGAYEQYF
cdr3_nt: TGTGCCAGCAGCTTGGGGCACGGAGCCTACGAGCAGTACTTC

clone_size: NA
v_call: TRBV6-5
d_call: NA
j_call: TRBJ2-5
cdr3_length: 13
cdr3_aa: CASSYSGGETQYF
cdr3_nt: TGTGCCAGCAGTTACTCGGGGGGAGAGACCCAGTACTTC

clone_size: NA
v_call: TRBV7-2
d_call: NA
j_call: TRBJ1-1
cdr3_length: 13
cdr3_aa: CASSLILNTEAFF
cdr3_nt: TGTGCCAGCAGCTTAATCTTGAACACTGAAGCTTTCTTT

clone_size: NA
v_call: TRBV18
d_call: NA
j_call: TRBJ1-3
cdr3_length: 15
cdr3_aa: CASSPSLFAGNTIYF
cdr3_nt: TGTGCCAGCTCACCATCTCTATTCGCTGGAAACACCATATATTTT

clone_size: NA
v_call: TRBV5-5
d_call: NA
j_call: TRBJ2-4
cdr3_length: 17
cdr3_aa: CASSLPRGGLAKNIQYF
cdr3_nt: TGTGCCAGCAGCCTCCCTAGGGGGGGACTAGCCAAAAACATTCAGTACTTC

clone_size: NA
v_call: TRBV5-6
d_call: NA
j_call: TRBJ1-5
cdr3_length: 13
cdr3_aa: CASSSGEGKPQHF
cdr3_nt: TGTGCCAGCAGTTCAGGTGAAGGAAAGCCCCAGCATTTT

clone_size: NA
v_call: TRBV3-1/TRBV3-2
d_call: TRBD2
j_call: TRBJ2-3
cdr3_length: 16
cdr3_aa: CASSQAGGCSSDTQYF
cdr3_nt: TGTGCCAGCAGCCAAGCGGGGGGGTGTAGCTCAGATACGCAGTATTTT

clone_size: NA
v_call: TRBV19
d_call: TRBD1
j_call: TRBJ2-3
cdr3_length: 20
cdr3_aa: CASSIGTGNVGEPSTDTQYF
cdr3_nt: TGTGCCAGTAGTATCGGGACAGGGAATGTGGGGGAGCCTAGCACAGATACGCAGTATTTT

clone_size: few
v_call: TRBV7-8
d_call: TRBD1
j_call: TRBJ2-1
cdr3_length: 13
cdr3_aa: CASSLAGGREQFF
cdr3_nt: TGTGCCAGCAGCTTAGCAGGGGGCCGGGAGCAGTTCTTC

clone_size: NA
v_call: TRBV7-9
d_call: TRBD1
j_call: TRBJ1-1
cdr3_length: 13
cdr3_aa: CASSLYPQGDPFF
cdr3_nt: TGTGCCAGCAGCTTATACCCACAGGGGGATCCTTTCTTT

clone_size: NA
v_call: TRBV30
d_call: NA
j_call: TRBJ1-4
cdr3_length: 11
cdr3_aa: CAWSDGQRLFF
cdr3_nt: TGTGCCTGGAGTGATGGTCAGCGGCTGTTTTTT

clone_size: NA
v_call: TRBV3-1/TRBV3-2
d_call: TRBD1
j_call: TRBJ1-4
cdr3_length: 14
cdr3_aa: CASSTGTDNEKLFF
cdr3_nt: TGTGCCAGCAGCACCGGGACAGATAATGAAAAACTGTTTTTT

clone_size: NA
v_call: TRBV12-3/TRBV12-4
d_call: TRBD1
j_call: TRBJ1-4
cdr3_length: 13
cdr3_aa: CASNKGQPEKLFF
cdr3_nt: TGTGCCAGCAATAAGGGACAGCCGGAAAAACTGTTTTTT

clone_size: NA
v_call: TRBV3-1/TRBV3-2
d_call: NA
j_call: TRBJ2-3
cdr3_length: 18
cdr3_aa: CASSRYSGGGSGTDTQYF
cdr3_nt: TGTGCCAGCAGCCGCTATTCTGGGGGGGGCTCGGGCACAGATACGCAGTATTTT

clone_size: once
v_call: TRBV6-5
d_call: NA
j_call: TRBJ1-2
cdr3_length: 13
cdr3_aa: CASSIGTPYGYTF
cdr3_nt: TGTGCCAGCAGTATCGGGACACCCTATGGCTACACCTTC

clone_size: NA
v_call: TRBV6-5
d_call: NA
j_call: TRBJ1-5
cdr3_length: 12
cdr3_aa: CASSLRGQPQHF
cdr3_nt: TGTGCCAGCAGCCTCAGGGGCCAGCCCCAGCATTTT

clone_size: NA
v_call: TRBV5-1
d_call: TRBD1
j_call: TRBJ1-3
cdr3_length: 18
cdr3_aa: CASSSNPAGQGNGNTIYF
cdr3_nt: TGCGCCAGCAGCTCAAACCCCGCAGGACAGGGGAACGGAAACACCATATATTTT

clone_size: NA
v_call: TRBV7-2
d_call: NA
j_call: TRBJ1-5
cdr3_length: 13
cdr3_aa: CASSTFSRQPQHF
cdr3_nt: TGTGCCAGCAGCACCTTTTCCAGACAGCCCCAGCATTTT

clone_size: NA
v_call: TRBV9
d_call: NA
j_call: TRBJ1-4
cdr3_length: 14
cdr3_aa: CASSPTGSQEKLFF
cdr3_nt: TGTGCCAGCAGCCCGACAGGCTCCCAAGAAAAACTGTTTTTT

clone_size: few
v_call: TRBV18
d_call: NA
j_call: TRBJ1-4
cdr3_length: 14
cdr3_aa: CASSPRSQVEKLFF
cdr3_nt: TGTGCCAGCTCACCACGGAGTCAAGTCGAAAAACTGTTTTTT

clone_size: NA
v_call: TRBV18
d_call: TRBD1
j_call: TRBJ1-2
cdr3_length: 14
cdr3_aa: CASSPPGGFYGYTF
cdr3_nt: TGTGCCAGCTCACCGCCAGGGGGCTTCTATGGCTACACCTTC

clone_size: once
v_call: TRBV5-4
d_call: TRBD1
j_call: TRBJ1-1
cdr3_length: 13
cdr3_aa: CASSWDRGRETFF
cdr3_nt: TGTGCCAGCAGCTGGGACAGGGGGCGCGAGACTTTCTTT

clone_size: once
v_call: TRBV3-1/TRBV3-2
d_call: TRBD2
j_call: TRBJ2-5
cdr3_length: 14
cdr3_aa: CASSQDSGGATQYF
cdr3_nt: TGTGCCAGCAGCCAAGATAGCGGGGGGGCGACCCAGTACTTC

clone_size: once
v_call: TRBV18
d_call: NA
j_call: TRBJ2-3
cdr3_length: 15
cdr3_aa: CASSPGLEGADTQYF
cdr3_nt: TGTGCCAGCTCACCGGGCTTAGAGGGGGCAGATACGCAGTATTTT

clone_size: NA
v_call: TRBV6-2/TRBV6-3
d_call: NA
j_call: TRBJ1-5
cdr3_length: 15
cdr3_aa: CASSYSIERNQPQHF
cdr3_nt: TGTGCCAGCAGTTACTCAATTGAGCGCAATCAGCCCCAGCATTTT

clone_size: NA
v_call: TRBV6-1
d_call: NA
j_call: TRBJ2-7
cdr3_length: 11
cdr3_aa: CASSDLYEQYF
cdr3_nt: TGTGCCAGCAGTGACCTCTACGAGCAGTACTTC

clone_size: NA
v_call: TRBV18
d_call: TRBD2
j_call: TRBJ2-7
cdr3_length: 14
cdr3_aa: CASSSGLGGSEQYF
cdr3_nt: TGTGCCAGCTCATCGGGACTAGGGGGGTCCGAGCAGTACTTC

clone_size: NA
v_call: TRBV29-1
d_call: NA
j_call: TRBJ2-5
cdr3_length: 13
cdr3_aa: CSTGQSAQETQYF
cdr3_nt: TGCAGCACTGGACAGAGCGCACAAGAGACCCAGTACTTC

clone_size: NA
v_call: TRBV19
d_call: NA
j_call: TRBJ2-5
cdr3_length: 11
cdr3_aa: CASSGGPSQYF
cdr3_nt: TGTGCCAGTAGTGGGGGCCCCTCGCAGTACTTC

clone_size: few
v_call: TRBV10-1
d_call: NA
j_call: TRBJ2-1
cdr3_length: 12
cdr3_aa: CASSEPPGEQFF
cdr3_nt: TGCGCCAGCAGTGAGCCTCCAGGGGAGCAGTTCTTC

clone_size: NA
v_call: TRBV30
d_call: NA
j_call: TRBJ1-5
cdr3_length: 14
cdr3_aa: CAWALPTGNQPQHF
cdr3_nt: TGTGCCTGGGCACTCCCTACTGGCAATCAGCCCCAGCATTTT

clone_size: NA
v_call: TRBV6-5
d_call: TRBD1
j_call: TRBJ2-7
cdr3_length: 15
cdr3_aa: CASSYEGQGTYEQYF
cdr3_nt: TGTGCCAGCAGTTACGAAGGACAGGGTACCTACGAGCAGTACTTC

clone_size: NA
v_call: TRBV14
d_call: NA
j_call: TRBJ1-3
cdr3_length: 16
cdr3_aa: CASSQWEARSGNTIYF
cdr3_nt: TGTGCCAGCAGCCAATGGGAGGCCCGCTCTGGAAACACCATATATTTT

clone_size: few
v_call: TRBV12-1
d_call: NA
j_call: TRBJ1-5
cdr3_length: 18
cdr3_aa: CASSLSRTDQSSNQPQHF
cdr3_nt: TGTGCCAGCAGCTTAAGTAGGACAGACCAATCTAGCAATCAGCCCCAGCATTTT

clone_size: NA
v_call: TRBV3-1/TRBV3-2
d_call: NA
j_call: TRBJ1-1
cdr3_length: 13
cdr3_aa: CAILGTKNTEAFF
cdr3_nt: TGTGCCATCCTGGGGACAAAGAACACTGAAGCTTTCTTT

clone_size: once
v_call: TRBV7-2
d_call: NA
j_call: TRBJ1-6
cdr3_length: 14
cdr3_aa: CASTPSGLSSPLHF
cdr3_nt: TGTGCCAGCACCCCGTCGGGACTAAGCTCACCCCTCCACTTT

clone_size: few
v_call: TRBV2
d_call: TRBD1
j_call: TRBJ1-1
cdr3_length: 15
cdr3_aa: CASSRETGENTEAFF
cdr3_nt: TGTGCCAGCAGTCGCGAGACAGGGGAGAACACTGAAGCTTTCTTT

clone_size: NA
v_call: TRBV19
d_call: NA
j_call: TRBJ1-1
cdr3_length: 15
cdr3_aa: CASRPEGGSHTEAFF
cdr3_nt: TGTGCCAGTAGGCCCGAGGGAGGTTCTCACACTGAAGCTTTCTTT

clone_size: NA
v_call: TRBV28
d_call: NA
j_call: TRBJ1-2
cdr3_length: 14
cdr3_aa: CAAKNRVGGYGYTF
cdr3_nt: TGTGCCGCAAAGAACAGGGTTGGGGGCTATGGCTACACCTTC

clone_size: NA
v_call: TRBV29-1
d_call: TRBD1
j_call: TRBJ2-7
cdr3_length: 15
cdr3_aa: CSGASGTGASREQYF
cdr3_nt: TGCAGCGGGGCGTCAGGGACAGGGGCGTCCCGGGAGCAGTACTTC